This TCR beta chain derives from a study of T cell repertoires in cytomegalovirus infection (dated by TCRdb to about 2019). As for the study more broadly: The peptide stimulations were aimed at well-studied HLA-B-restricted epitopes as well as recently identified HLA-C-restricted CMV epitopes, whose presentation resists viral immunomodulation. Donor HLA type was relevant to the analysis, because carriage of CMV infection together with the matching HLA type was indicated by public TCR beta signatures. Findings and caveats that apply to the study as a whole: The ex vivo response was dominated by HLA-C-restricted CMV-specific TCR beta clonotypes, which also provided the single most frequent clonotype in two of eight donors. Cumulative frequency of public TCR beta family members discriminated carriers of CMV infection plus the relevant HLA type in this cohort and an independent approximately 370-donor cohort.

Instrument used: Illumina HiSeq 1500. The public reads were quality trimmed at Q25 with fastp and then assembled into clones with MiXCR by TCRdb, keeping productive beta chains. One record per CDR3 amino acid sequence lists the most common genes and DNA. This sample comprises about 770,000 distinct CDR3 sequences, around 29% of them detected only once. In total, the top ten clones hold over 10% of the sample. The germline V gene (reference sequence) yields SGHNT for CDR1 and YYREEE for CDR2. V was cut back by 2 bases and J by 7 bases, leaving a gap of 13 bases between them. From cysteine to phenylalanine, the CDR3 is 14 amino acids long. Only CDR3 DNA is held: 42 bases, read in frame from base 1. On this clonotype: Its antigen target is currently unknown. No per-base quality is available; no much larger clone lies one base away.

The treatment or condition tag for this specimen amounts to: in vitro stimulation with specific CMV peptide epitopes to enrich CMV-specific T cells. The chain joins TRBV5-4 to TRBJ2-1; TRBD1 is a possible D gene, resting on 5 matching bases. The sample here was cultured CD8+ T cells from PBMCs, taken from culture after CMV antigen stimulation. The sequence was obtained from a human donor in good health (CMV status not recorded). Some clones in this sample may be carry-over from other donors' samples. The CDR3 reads CASSFAGRVNEQFF. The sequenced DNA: TGTGCCAGCAGCTTCGCTGGCAGGGTAAATGAGCAGTTCTTC. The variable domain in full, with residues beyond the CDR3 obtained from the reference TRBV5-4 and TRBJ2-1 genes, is ETGVTQSPTHLIKTRGQQVTLRCSSQSGHNTVSWYQQALGQGPQFIFQYYREEENGRGNFPPRFSGLQFPNYSSELNVNALELDDSALYLCASSFAGRVNEQFFGPGTRLTVL.